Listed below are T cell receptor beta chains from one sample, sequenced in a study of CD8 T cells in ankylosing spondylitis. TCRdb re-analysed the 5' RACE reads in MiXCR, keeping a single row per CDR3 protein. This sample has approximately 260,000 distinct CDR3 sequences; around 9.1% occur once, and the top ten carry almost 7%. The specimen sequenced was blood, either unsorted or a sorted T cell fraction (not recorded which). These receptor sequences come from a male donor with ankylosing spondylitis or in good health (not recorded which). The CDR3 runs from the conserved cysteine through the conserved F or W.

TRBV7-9 CASSLAGGFGDTEAFF
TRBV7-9 CASSQGARGTEAFF
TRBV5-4 CASSQEDKDNEQFF
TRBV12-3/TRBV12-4 CASSLQGTEAFF
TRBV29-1 CSGFKGAGGNEQFF
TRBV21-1 CASSNGGAPAEQYF
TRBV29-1 CSVEEEGLKYGYTF
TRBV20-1 CSARETGWDTEAFF
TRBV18 CASSPPAGANVLTF
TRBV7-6 CASSLRQLDSGANVLTF
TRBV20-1 CSARDQTGGYVYEQYF
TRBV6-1 CASRPGLAGAATDTQYF
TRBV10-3 CAISESGRDTQYF
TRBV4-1 CASSQAETSGIYEQYF
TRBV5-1 CASSAGQDYNSPLHF
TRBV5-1 CASSPRGREVEKLFF
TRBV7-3 CASSLMGNGEQYF
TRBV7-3 CASSLTPARGTQYF